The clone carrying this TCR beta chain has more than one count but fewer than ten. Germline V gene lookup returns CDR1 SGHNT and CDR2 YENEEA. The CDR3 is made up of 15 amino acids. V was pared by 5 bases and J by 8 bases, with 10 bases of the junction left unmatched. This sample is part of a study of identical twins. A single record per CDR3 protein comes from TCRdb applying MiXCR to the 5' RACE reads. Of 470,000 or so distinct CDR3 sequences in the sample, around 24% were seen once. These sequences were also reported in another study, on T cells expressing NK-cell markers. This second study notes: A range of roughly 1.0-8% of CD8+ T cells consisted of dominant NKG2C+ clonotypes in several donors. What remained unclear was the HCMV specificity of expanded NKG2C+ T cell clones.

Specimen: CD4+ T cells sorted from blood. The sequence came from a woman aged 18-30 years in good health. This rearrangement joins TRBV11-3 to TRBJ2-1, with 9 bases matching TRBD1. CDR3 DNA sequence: TGTGCCAGCAGCCGACTGGGACAGGGAGGCTATGAGCAGTTCTTC. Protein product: CASSRLGQGGYEQFF.